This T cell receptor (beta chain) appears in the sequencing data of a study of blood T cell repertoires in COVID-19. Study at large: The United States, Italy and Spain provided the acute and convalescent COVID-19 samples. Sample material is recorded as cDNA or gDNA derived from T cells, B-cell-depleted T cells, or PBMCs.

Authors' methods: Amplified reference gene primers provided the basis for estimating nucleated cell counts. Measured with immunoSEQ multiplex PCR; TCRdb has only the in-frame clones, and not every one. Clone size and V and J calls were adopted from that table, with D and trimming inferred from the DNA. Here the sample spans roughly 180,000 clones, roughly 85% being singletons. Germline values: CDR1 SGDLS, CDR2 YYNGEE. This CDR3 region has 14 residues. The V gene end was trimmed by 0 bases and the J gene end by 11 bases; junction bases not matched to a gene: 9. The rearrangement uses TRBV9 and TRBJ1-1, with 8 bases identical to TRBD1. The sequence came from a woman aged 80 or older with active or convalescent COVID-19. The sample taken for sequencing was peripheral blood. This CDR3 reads CASSVALGTGVAFF. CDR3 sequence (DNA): TGTGCCAGCAGCGTAGCTCTAGGGACAGGTGTTGCTTTCTTT.